These T cell receptor beta chains were read from a single sample in a study of neurological immune-mediated disorders. Via MiXCR, TCRdb re-called the 5' RACE reads, giving one row per CDR3 protein. The top ten hold more than 4% of the sample, which has some 76,000 distinct CDR3 sequences, roughly 3% seen once. The material sequenced was PBMCs. Receptors originate from a woman in her forties or fifties with multiple sclerosis. CDR3s include the opening cysteine and the closing phenylalanine or tryptophan. Each record gives: clone size, J gene, V gene, D gene, CDR3 protein, CDR3 DNA. The D gene is left open where the match is weak. Clone sizes are given selectively: once, few, many, or a class where the clone is expanded.

clone size: many
J gene: TRBJ1-1
V gene: TRBV10-3
D gene: NA
CDR3 protein: CAIRSDGSLSEAFF
CDR3 DNA: TGTGCCATCAGGAGCGACGGGAGTCTCTCTGAAGCTTTCTTT

clone size: many
J gene: TRBJ2-6
V gene: TRBV10-3
D gene: NA
CDR3 protein: CAISDSGRPSGANVLTF
CDR3 DNA: TGTGCCATCAGTGATTCGGGCCGTCCCTCTGGGGCCAACGTCCTGACTTTC

clone size: many
J gene: TRBJ1-5
V gene: TRBV12-3/TRBV12-4
D gene: NA
CDR3 protein: CASSLSFSRGGSGGNQPQHF
CDR3 DNA: TGTGCCAGCAGTTTAAGTTTTAGTCGTGGGGGTTCGGGGGGCAATCAGCCCCAGCATTTT

clone size: many
J gene: TRBJ1-4
V gene: TRBV10-3
D gene: NA
CDR3 protein: CAISESRVPEKLFF
CDR3 DNA: TGTGCCATCAGTGAGTCGAGGGTCCCAGAAAAACTGTTTTTT

clone size: many
J gene: TRBJ1-4
V gene: TRBV12-3/TRBV12-4
D gene: NA
CDR3 protein: CASGGTYNEKLFF
CDR3 DNA: TGTGCCAGCGGCGGGACTTACAATGAAAAACTGTTTTTT

clone size: many
J gene: TRBJ1-2
V gene: TRBV27
D gene: TRBD1
CDR3 protein: CATIGTGEGYTF
CDR3 DNA: TGTGCCACCATCGGGACAGGGGAAGGCTACACCTTC

clone size: many
J gene: TRBJ2-1
V gene: TRBV7-2
D gene: TRBD2
CDR3 protein: CASSLRGGAHEQFF
CDR3 DNA: TGTGCCAGCAGCCTCCGGGGGGGGGCCCATGAGCAGTTCTTC

clone size: NA
J gene: TRBJ1-5
V gene: TRBV4-1
D gene: NA
CDR3 protein: CASSRGDSNKTQNF
CDR3 DNA: TGCGCCAGCAGCCGCGGGGATAGCAATAAGACCCAGAATTTT

clone size: many
J gene: TRBJ1-3
V gene: TRBV25-1
D gene: TRBD1
CDR3 protein: CASSRQGLSGNTIYF
CDR3 DNA: TGTGCCAGCAGCAGACAGGGACTATCTGGAAACACCATATATTTT

clone size: many
J gene: TRBJ2-7
V gene: TRBV28
D gene: TRBD1
CDR3 protein: CASSSPGTGKTYEQYF
CDR3 DNA: TGTGCCAGCAGTTCACCCGGGACAGGGAAAACATACGAGCAGTACTTC

clone size: many
J gene: TRBJ1-3
V gene: TRBV4-2
D gene: NA
CDR3 protein: CASSQGGAGNTIYF
CDR3 DNA: TGTGCCAGCAGCCAAGGGGGTGCGGGAAACACCATATATTTT

clone size: many
J gene: TRBJ2-7
V gene: TRBV7-2
D gene: NA
CDR3 protein: CASSLWPPGLLFEQYF
CDR3 DNA: TGTGCCAGCAGCTTATGGCCGCCGGGGCTACTGTTCGAGCAGTACTTC

clone size: many
J gene: TRBJ1-6
V gene: TRBV25-1
D gene: NA
CDR3 protein: CASSPDSGIVKLNSPLHF
CDR3 DNA: TGTGCCAGCAGCCCCGACAGCGGAATAGTAAAGTTAAATTCACCCCTCCACTTT

clone size: many
J gene: TRBJ2-5
V gene: TRBV5-5
D gene: NA
CDR3 protein: CASSLDTAIGTQYF
CDR3 DNA: TGTGCCAGCAGCTTGGACACAGCAATCGGGACCCAGTACTTC

clone size: many
J gene: TRBJ2-1
V gene: TRBV5-1
D gene: NA
CDR3 protein: CASSTQGGGYNEQFF
CDR3 DNA: TGCGCCAGCAGTACCCAAGGGGGGGGGTACAATGAGCAGTTCTTC

clone size: many
J gene: TRBJ1-2
V gene: TRBV7-9
D gene: NA
CDR3 protein: CASSLEGYGYTF
CDR3 DNA: TGTGCCAGCAGCTTAGAGGGTTATGGCTACACCTTC

clone size: many
J gene: TRBJ2-1
V gene: TRBV5-1
D gene: NA
CDR3 protein: CASSRDNNEQFF
CDR3 DNA: TGCGCCAGCTCGCGGGACAACAATGAGCAGTTCTTC

clone size: many
J gene: TRBJ2-2
V gene: TRBV18
D gene: NA
CDR3 protein: CASSLTGPSNTGELFF
CDR3 DNA: TGTGCCAGCTCACTCACAGGGCCTTCGAACACCGGGGAGCTGTTTTTT

clone size: many
J gene: TRBJ2-1
V gene: TRBV20-1
D gene: NA
CDR3 protein: CSARADRGHEQFF
CDR3 DNA: TGCAGTGCTAGAGCGGATCGTGGACATGAGCAGTTCTTC

clone size: many
J gene: TRBJ2-7
V gene: TRBV28
D gene: TRBD1
CDR3 protein: CASSLLDRVSEQYF
CDR3 DNA: TGTGCCAGCAGTTTACTGGACAGGGTATCCGAGCAGTACTTC

clone size: many
J gene: TRBJ2-5
V gene: TRBV5-1
D gene: TRBD1
CDR3 protein: CASSPGTDQETQYF
CDR3 DNA: TGCGCCAGCAGCCCCGGGACAGATCAAGAGACCCAGTACTTC

clone size: many
J gene: TRBJ1-2
V gene: TRBV27
D gene: NA
CDR3 protein: CAGPGGLYGYTF
CDR3 DNA: TGTGCCGGCCCCGGGGGGCTCTATGGCTACACCTTC

clone size: many
J gene: TRBJ1-2
V gene: TRBV4-1
D gene: NA
CDR3 protein: CASSQVKDGYTF
CDR3 DNA: TGCGCCAGCAGCCAAGTTAAAGATGGCTACACCTTC

clone size: NA
J gene: TRBJ2-7
V gene: TRBV3-1
D gene: TRBD2
CDR3 protein: CASSPGLAGSYEQYF
CDR3 DNA: TGTGCCAGCAGCCCGGGACTAGCGGGCTCCTACGAGCAGTACTTC

clone size: few
J gene: TRBJ2-1
V gene: TRBV18
D gene: NA
CDR3 protein: CASSPPAGGYSYNEQFF
CDR3 DNA: TGTGCCAGCTCACCACCGGCCGGGGGATACTCCTACAATGAGCAGTTCTTC

clone size: many
J gene: TRBJ2-1
V gene: TRBV5-6
D gene: TRBD1
CDR3 protein: CASSLFRTGNYNEQFF
CDR3 DNA: TGTGCCAGCAGCTTGTTTCGGACAGGGAATTACAATGAGCAGTTCTTC

clone size: many
J gene: TRBJ2-3
V gene: TRBV7-3
D gene: TRBD1
CDR3 protein: CASSSPGQGITDTQYF
CDR3 DNA: TGTGCCAGCAGCTCCCCCGGACAGGGGATCACAGATACGCAGTATTTT

clone size: many
J gene: TRBJ2-5
V gene: TRBV20-1
D gene: NA
CDR3 protein: CSAFQQETQYF
CDR3 DNA: TGCAGTGCCTTTCAACAAGAGACCCAGTACTTC

clone size: many
J gene: TRBJ1-3
V gene: TRBV5-1
D gene: NA
CDR3 protein: CASSLGVRSGNTIYF
CDR3 DNA: TGCGCCAGCAGCTTAGGGGTTCGCTCTGGAAACACCATATATTTT

clone size: many
J gene: TRBJ1-1
V gene: TRBV29-1
D gene: NA
CDR3 protein: CSVESDWGTEAFF
CDR3 DNA: TGCAGCGTTGAATCTGACTGGGGCACTGAAGCTTTCTTT

clone size: many
J gene: TRBJ2-2
V gene: TRBV7-2
D gene: TRBD1
CDR3 protein: CASSLFPDRATGELFF
CDR3 DNA: TGTGCCAGCAGCTTGTTTCCGGACAGGGCTACCGGGGAGCTGTTTTTT

clone size: many
J gene: TRBJ2-2
V gene: TRBV7-7
D gene: NA
CDR3 protein: CASSSQGFGELFF
CDR3 DNA: TGTGCCAGCAGCTCCCAGGGGTTTGGGGAGCTGTTTTTT

clone size: many
J gene: TRBJ2-7
V gene: TRBV7-3
D gene: TRBD1
CDR3 protein: CASSTTGGYEQYF
CDR3 DNA: TGTGCCAGCAGCACAACAGGGGGCTACGAGCAGTACTTC

clone size: many
J gene: TRBJ2-5
V gene: TRBV7-8
D gene: TRBD1
CDR3 protein: CASIQGALLETQYF
CDR3 DNA: TGTGCCAGCATCCAGGGGGCGCTTTTGGAGACCCAGTACTTC

clone size: many
J gene: TRBJ2-4
V gene: TRBV20-1
D gene: NA
CDR3 protein: CSAPRQRGEDIQYF
CDR3 DNA: TGCAGTGCTCCCCGACAGAGGGGAGAGGACATTCAGTACTTC

clone size: many
J gene: TRBJ2-2
V gene: TRBV7-2
D gene: NA
CDR3 protein: CASSIWTGELFF
CDR3 DNA: TGTGCCAGCAGCATCTGGACAGGGGAGCTGTTTTTT

clone size: NA
J gene: TRBJ1-1
V gene: TRBV18
D gene: NA
CDR3 protein: CASSPPRVMGTEAFF
CDR3 DNA: TGTGCCAGCTCACCCCCCAGGGTCATGGGCACTGAAGCTTTCTTT

clone size: many
J gene: TRBJ1-4
V gene: TRBV20-1
D gene: NA
CDR3 protein: CSAGPRVANEKLFF
CDR3 DNA: TGCAGTGCTGGCCCCAGGGTGGCTAATGAAAAACTGTTTTTT

clone size: many
J gene: TRBJ1-2
V gene: TRBV7-9
D gene: NA
CDR3 protein: CASSLVGNPNYGYTF
CDR3 DNA: TGTGCCAGCAGCTTAGTGGGGAACCCTAACTATGGCTACACCTTC

clone size: many
J gene: TRBJ2-2
V gene: TRBV5-1
D gene: TRBD1
CDR3 protein: CASSSGTENTGELFF
CDR3 DNA: TGCGCCAGCAGCTCCGGGACAGAGAACACCGGGGAGCTGTTTTTT

clone size: many
J gene: TRBJ1-6
V gene: TRBV20-1
D gene: NA
CDR3 protein: CSASGARGGTGSPLHF
CDR3 DNA: TGCAGTGCTAGTGGCGCACGGGGGGGAACAGGATCACCCCTCCACTTT

clone size: many
J gene: TRBJ2-2
V gene: TRBV7-9
D gene: TRBD2
CDR3 protein: CASSTLLAGTGELFF
CDR3 DNA: TGTGCCAGCAGCACCTTACTAGCGGGGACCGGGGAGCTGTTTTTT

clone size: many
J gene: TRBJ1-2
V gene: TRBV5-1
D gene: TRBD1
CDR3 protein: CASSLEGQGTGYTF
CDR3 DNA: TGCGCCAGCAGCTTGGAGGGACAGGGGACCGGCTACACCTTC

clone size: many
J gene: TRBJ2-2
V gene: TRBV6-1
D gene: NA
CDR3 protein: CAARENTGELFF
CDR3 DNA: TGTGCGGCGAGGGAGAACACCGGGGAGCTGTTTTTT

clone size: many
J gene: TRBJ2-7
V gene: TRBV20-1
D gene: TRBD1
CDR3 protein: CSARDERKGARSEQYF
CDR3 DNA: TGCAGTGCTAGAGATGAGAGGAAGGGGGCAAGGAGCGAGCAGTACTTC

clone size: many
J gene: TRBJ1-4
V gene: TRBV12-3/TRBV12-4
D gene: NA
CDR3 protein: CASSLRQGVEKLFF
CDR3 DNA: TGTGCCAGCAGTTTAAGACAAGGGGTAGAAAAACTGTTTTTT

clone size: NA
J gene: TRBJ2-2
V gene: TRBV11-3
D gene: NA
CDR3 protein: CASSLDPYRRSAGELFF
CDR3 DNA: TGTGCCAGCAGCTTAGATCCTTACCGACGTTCGGCCGGGGAGCTGTTTTTT

clone size: many
J gene: TRBJ2-2
V gene: TRBV5-1
D gene: NA
CDR3 protein: CASSEVISTGELFF
CDR3 DNA: TGCGCCAGCAGCGAAGTCATTAGCACCGGGGAGCTGTTTTTT

clone size: many
J gene: TRBJ2-1
V gene: TRBV10-3
D gene: NA
CDR3 protein: CAASPGEHNEQFF
CDR3 DNA: TGTGCCGCGTCTCCGGGGGAACACAATGAGCAGTTCTTC